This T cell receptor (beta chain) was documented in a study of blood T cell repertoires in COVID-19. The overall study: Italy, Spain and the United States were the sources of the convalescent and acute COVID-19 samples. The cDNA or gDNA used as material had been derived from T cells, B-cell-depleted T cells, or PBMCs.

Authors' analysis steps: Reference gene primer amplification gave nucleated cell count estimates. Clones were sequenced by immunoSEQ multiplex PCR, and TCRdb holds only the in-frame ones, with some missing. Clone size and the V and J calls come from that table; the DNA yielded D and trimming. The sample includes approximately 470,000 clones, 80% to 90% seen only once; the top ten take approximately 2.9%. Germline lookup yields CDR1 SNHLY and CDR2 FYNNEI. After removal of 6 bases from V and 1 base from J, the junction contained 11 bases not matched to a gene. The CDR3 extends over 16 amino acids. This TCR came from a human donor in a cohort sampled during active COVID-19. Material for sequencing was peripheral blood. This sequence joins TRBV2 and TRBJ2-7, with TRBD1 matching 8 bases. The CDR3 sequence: CASSPNRGVSSYEQYF. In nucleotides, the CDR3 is TGTGCCAGCAGCCCAAACAGGGGGGTCAGTTCCTACGAGCAGTACTTC.